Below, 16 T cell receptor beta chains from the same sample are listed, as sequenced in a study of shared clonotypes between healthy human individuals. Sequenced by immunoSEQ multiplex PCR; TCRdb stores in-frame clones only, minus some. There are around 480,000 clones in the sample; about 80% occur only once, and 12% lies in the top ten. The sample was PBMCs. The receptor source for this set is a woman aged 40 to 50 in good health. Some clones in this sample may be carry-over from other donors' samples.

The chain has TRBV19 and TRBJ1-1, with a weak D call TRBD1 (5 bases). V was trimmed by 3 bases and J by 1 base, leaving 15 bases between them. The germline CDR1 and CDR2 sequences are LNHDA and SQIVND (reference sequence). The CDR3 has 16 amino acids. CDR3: CASSITAGQWNTEAFF. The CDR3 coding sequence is TGTGCCAGTAGTATTACGGCAGGGCAGTGGAACACTGAAGCTTTCTTT.

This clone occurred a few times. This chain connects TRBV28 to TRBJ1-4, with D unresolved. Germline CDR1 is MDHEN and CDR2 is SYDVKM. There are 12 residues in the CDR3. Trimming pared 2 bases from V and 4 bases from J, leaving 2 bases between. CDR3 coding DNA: TGTGCCAGCAGTTTAATTAATGAAAAACTGTTTTTT. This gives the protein CASSLINEKLFF.

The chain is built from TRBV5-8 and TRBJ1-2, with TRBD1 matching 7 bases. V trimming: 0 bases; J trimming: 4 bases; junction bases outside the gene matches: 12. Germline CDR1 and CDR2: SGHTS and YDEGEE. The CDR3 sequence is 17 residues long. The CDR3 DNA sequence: TGTGCCAGCAGCTTGGGGAGACAGGGAGGGCTTGCCTATGGCTACACCTTC. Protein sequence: CASSLGRQGGLAYGYTF. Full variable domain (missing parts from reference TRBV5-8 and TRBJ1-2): EAGVTQSPTHLIKTRGQQATLRCSPISGHTSVYWYQQALGLGLQFLLWYDEGEERNRGNFPPRFSGRQFPNYSSELNVNALELEDSALYLCASSLGRQGGLAYGYTFGSGTRLTVV.

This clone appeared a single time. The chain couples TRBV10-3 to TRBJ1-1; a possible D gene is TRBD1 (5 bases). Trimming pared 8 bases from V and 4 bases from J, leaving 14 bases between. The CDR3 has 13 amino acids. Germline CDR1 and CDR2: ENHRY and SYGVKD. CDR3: CAISSGAGTEAFF. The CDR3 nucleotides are TGTGCCATCTCGTCCGGGGCAGGCACTGAAGCTTTCTTT.

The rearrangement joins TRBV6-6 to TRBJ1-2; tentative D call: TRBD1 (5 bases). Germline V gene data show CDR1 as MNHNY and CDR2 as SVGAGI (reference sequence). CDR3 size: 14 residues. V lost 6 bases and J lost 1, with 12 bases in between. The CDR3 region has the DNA TGTGCCAGCAGCCCGGGGGGAAGTAACTATGGCTACACCTTC. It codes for CASSPGGSNYGYTF.

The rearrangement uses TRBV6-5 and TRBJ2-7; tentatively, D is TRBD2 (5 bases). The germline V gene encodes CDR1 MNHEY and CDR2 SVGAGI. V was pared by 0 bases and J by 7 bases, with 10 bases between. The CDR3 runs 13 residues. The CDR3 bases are TGTGCCAGCAGTTACTCTTCGGGAAGGGAGCAGTACTTC. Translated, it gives CASSYSSGREQYF.

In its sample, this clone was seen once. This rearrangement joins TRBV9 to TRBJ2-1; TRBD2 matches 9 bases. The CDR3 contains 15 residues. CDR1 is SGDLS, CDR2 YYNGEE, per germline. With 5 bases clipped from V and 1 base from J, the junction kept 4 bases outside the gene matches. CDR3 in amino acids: CASSDSGRSYNEQFF. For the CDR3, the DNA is TGTGCCAGCAGTGATAGCGGGAGATCCTACAATGAGCAGTTCTTC.

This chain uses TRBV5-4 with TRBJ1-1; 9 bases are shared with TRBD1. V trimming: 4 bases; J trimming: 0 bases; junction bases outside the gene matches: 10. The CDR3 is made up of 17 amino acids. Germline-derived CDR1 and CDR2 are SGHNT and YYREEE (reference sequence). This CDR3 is CASSPGQGFTLNTEAFF. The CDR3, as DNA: TGTGCCAGCAGCCCGGGACAGGGATTTACCTTGAACACTGAAGCTTTCTTT.

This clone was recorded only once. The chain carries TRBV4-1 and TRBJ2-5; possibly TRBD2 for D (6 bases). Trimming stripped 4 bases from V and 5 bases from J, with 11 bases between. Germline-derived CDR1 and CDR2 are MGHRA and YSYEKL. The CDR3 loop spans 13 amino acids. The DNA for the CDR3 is TGCGCCAGCAGCCGAGCGCGGGATGAGACCCAGTACTTC. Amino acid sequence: CASSRARDETQYF.

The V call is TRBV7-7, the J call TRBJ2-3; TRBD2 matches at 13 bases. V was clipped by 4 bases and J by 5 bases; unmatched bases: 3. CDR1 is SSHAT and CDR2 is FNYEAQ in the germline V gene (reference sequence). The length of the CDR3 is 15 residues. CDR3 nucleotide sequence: TGTGCCAGCAGCTCACTAGCGGGAGGGCTAGATACGCAGTATTTT. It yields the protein CASSSLAGGLDTQYF.

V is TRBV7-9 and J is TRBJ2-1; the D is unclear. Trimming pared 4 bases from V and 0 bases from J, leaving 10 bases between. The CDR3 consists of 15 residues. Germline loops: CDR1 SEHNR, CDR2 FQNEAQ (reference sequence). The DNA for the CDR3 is TGTGCCAGCAGCTCCTACTCGCACTCCTACAATGAGCAGTTCTTC. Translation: CASSSYSHSYNEQFF.

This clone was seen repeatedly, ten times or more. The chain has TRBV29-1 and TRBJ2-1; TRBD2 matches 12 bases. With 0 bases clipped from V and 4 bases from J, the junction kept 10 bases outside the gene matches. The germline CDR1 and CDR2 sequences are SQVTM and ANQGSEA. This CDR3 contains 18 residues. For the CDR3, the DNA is TGCAGCGTTGAAGAGCCGACTAGCGGGAGCTCGGCGTACAATGAGCAGTTCTTC. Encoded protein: CSVEEPTSGSSAYNEQFF.

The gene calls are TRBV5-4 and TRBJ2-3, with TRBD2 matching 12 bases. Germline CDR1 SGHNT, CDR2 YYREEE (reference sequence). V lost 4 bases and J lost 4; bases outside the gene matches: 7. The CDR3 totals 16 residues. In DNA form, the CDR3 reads TGTGCCAGCAGCAAGGGACTAGCGGGTCCTTCAGATACGCAGTATTTT. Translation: CASSKGLAGPSDTQYF.

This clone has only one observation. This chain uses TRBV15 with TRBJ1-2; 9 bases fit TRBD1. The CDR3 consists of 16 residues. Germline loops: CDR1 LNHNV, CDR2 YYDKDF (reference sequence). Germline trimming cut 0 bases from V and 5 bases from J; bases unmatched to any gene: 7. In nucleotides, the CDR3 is TGTGCCACCAGCAGAGATCCGACAGGGGGAAGTTATGGCTACACCTTC. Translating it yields CATSRDPTGGSYGYTF.

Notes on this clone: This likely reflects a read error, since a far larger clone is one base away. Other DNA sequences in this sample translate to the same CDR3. CDR3 sequence reads: CASSPGLAGANEQFF. The CDR3 nucleotides read TGTGCCAGCTCACCAGGACTAGCGGGGGCTAATGAGCAGTTCTTC. The genes are TRBV18 and TRBJ2-1; the match to TRBD2 covers 13 bases. J lost 7 bases, V lost 2 bases, and 2 bases had no gene match. CDR3 length: 15 residues. Germline V gene data show CDR1 as KGHSH and CDR2 as LQKENI.

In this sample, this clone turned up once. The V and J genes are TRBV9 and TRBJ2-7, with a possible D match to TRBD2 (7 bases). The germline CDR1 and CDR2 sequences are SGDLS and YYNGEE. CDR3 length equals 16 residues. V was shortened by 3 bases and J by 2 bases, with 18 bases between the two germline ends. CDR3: CASSARGGRTAYEQYF. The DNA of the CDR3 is TGTGCCAGCAGCGCGAGGGGGGGTCGGACAGCCTACGAGCAGTACTTC.